This is a list of T cell receptor beta chains from one sample in a study of cytomegalovirus exposure and HLA in healthy donors. The data were produced by immunoSEQ multiplex PCR, yet TCRdb's version contains in-frame clones alone and is incomplete. The sample carries over 150,000 clones, over 75% recorded once. Sequenced sample: PBMCs. Receptors originate from a woman in her thirties in good health and CMV-seronegative. The CDR3 runs from the conserved cysteine through the conserved F or W. The D gene is left open where the match is weak. Size tells how often a clone was seen (once, few, many) or the class of an expanded clone, and some rows leave it out.

D gene	clone size	V gene	J gene	CDR3 DNA	CDR3 protein
NA	NA	TRBV2	TRBJ2-7	TGTGCCAGCAGACCCACAGGTTCCTACGAGCAGTACTTC	CASRPTGSYEQYF
TRBD1	NA	TRBV7-9	TRBJ1-5	TGTGCCAGCAGCCGGGACAGTCTTTCTCAGCCCCAGCATTTT	CASSRDSLSQPQHF
NA	few	TRBV19	TRBJ1-1	TGTGCCAGTAGTATTGGGCCGCACGGGAACACTGAAGCTTTCTTT	CASSIGPHGNTEAFF
NA	NA	TRBV28	TRBJ1-2	TGTGCCACACTAAACTATGGCTACCCCTTC	CATLNYGYPF
TRBD1	NA	TRBV6-4	TRBJ2-3	TGTGCCAGCAGTGACGGGACAGACACAGATACGCAGTATTTT	CASSDGTDTDTQYF
NA	NA	TRBV28	TRBJ2-7	TGTGCCAGCAGTTTAGTGCGGAAAACCTACGAGCAGTACTTC	CASSLVRKTYEQYF
TRBD1	once	TRBV2	TRBJ1-2	TGTGCCAGCAGGGGGACAGGGTCGGGCTATGGCTACACCTTC	CASRGTGSGYGYTF
NA	NA	TRBV21-1	TRBJ2-7	TGTGCCAGCAGCAAGCGGTTGGGGGGTTTGGAGCGGGAACGTGAGCAGTACTTC	CASSKRLGGLEREREQYF
NA	NA	TRBV11-2	TRBJ2-7	TGTGCCAGCAGCGCAGGAGGGCAGATTGTTTACGAGCAGTACTTC	CASSAGGQIVYEQYF
NA	once	TRBV6-5	TRBJ1-1	TGTGCCAGCAGCTTGGACATAAACACTGAAGCTTTCTTT	CASSLDINTEAFF